The T cell receptor beta chain under discussion was sequenced for a study of blood T cell repertoires in COVID-19. As for the study in general: From T cells, B-cell-depleted T cells, or PBMCs came the material, which was cDNA or gDNA.

The V and J ends lost 3 bases and 9 bases, in that order; junction bases with no gene match: 4. This CDR3 has 12 residues. Per germline, CDR1 MNHNY and CDR2 SVGAGI (reference sequence). Original handling: Reference gene primer amplification gave nucleated cell count estimates. Some clones are missing from TCRdb's copy, which holds only in-frame ones; the method was immunoSEQ multiplex PCR. The V and J calls and clone size come from that table; D and trimming were worked out from the DNA. In the table there are 310,000 or so clones, around 90% of which are singletons. This clone showed up just once. V is TRBV6-6 and J is TRBJ2-7; 8 bases are a match to TRBD2. The sample consisted of peripheral blood. This receptor was obtained from an older man with acute or convalescent COVID-19. CDR3 amino acids: CASSYSGKGQYF. CDR3 coding DNA: TGTGCCAGCAGTTATAGCGGGAAGGGGCAGTACTTC.